Presented here are 28 T cell receptor beta chains from one specimen sequenced in a study of beta chain features in type 1 diabetes. Every isolated RNA sample was fully reverse transcribed, so sequencing captured expressed TCRB transcripts. Assay used: immunoSEQ multiplex PCR; TCRdb lists only in-frame clones, some missing. The sample has roughly 150,000 clones; around 10% are singletons. Sequenced sample: central memory CD4+ T cells from blood. The receptors shown here come from a man younger than 30 in good health.

The table lists this clone with many counts. The chain combines TRBV19 with TRBJ2-2; 8 bases align to TRBD1. Germline loops: CDR1 LNHDA, CDR2 SQIVND (reference sequence). This CDR3 is 14 amino acids long. After removal of 10 bases from V and 2 bases from J, the junction contained 6 bases not matched to a gene. CDR3 region: CATLDRANTGELFF. Written as DNA, the CDR3 is TGTGCCACGCTGGACAGGGCAAACACCGGGGAGCTGTTTTTT.

This chain joins TRBV5-1 and TRBJ2-1; weak D call: TRBD1 (5 bases). V was cut by 4 bases and J by 5 bases, with 22 bases left in between. The CDR3 extends over 17 amino acids. Germline lookup yields CDR1 SGHRS and CDR2 YFSETQ. The CDR3 nucleotides are TGCGCCAGCAGCGTCCAGGGCGACCACCTGGGCGACAATGAGCAGTTCTTC. Amino acids: CASSVQGDHLGDNEQFF.

This clone was counted at least ten times. The CDR3 loop reads CASRTGLDRELFF. In DNA, the CDR3 is TGTGCCAGCAGAACTGGACTAGACCGGGAGCTGTTTTTT. This sequence joins TRBV28 and TRBJ2-2; 7 nucleotides line up with TRBD2. Trimming took 6 bases from V and 9 from J; bases not matched to a gene: 7. Germline-derived CDR1 and CDR2 are MDHEN and SYDVKM. The CDR3 spans 13 residues.

This clone appeared a few times. V and J are TRBV15 and TRBJ2-7; D remains ambiguous. The CDR3 runs to 15 residues. The V gene's germline CDR1 is LNHNV and CDR2 YYDKDF (reference sequence). Trimming stripped 0 bases from V and 3 bases from J, with 12 bases between. The CDR3 DNA reads as TGTGCCACCAGCAGAGATCGCCGAAATAGCTACGAGCAGTACTTC. Translating it yields CATSRDRRNSYEQYF.

This chain uses TRBV10-3 with TRBJ2-1; 8 nucleotides line up with TRBD2. The CDR3 runs to 15 residues. Germline lookup yields CDR1 ENHRY and CDR2 SYGVKD. V shed 11 bases, J shed 2 bases, and the junction held 11 bases outside the gene matches. The DNA of the CDR3 is TGTGCCGCGTTCTCGGGACTAGGGACCTACAATGAGCAGTTCTTC. Amino acid sequence: CAAFSGLGTYNEQFF.

A few counts support this clone. The CDR3 nucleotides read TGTGCCAGCAGCTTAACATGGCGGGACAGGGGTTTAAGGGAGCAGTACTTC. Translating gives CASSLTWRDRGLREQYF. This chain joins TRBV7-9 and TRBJ2-7, with 10 bases fitting TRBD1. From germline, CDR1 is SEHNR and CDR2 FQNEAQ (reference sequence). The CDR3 has 17 amino acids. V gave up 2 bases and J gave up 7 bases; unmatched junction bases: 14.

This clone was observed at least ten times. This chain joins TRBV28 and TRBJ2-6; D not certain. Germline-derived CDR1 and CDR2 are MDHEN and SYDVKM. Trimming cost V 2 bases and J 4 bases, with 9 bases left between them. This CDR3 contains 15 residues. The CDR3 sequence: CASSLRPRGANVLTF. In DNA form, the CDR3 reads TGTGCCAGCAGTTTACGTCCGCGGGGGGCCAACGTCCTGACTTTC. The full variable domain, completed using reference TRBV28 and TRBJ2-6, is DVKVTQSSRYLVKRTGEKVFLECVQDMDHENMFWYRQDPGLGLRLIYFSYDVKMKEKGDIPEGYSVSREKKERFSLILESASTNQTSMYLCASSLRPRGANVLTFGAGSRLTVL.

The CDR3 sequence: CASSSTGVGNTIYF. The CDR3 region has the DNA TGTGCCAGCAGCTCGACAGGGGTTGGAAACACCATATATTTT. This chain joins TRBV7-9 and TRBJ1-3; TRBD1 matches at 8 bases. Trimming took 4 bases from V and 3 from J; bases not matched to a gene: 2. CDR1 and CDR2 (germline): SEHNR, FQNEAQ (reference sequence). This CDR3 is 14 amino acids long.

V and J are TRBV5-4 and TRBJ2-7; 13 nucleotides match TRBD2. Trimming at V came to 3 bases and at J to 5 bases, leaving 8 bases not matched to a gene. This CDR3 contains 16 residues. Germline assignment: CDR1 SGHNT and CDR2 YYREEE (reference sequence). The DNA for the CDR3 is TGTGCCAGCAGCTCGCGACTAGCGGGAGGAATCGACGAGCAGTACTTC. Protein product: CASSSRLAGGIDEQYF.

The gene calls are TRBV30 and TRBJ2-1, with D perhaps matching TRBD2 (6 bases). This CDR3 has 14 residues. Germline CDR1 and CDR2: GTSNPN and SVGIG (reference sequence). V lost 3 bases to trimming and J lost 5 bases, with 14 bases between them. CDR3 in DNA: TGTGCCTGGAGGCGGGGCGGGATCAACAATGAGCAGTTCTTC. This gives the protein CAWRRGGINNEQFF.

This clone came up a few times. The V gene is TRBV27, the J gene TRBJ1-1; possibly TRBD1 for D (6 bases). Looked up from germline, CDR1 is MNHEY and CDR2 is SMNVEV (reference sequence). Trimming shortened V by 6 bases and J by 1 base, and 15 bases separated the two germline ends. This CDR3 contains 15 residues. CDR3 region: CASSPHGGRNTEAFF. CDR3 sequence (DNA): TGTGCCAGCAGCCCTCATGGGGGCAGGAACACTGAAGCTTTCTTT.

This chain joins TRBV6-5 and TRBJ2-5, with D unclear. Trimming removed 5 bases at V and 4 bases at J, with 8 bases between. CDR3 length: 12 amino acids. Germline CDR1 is MNHEY and CDR2 is SVGAGI. CDR3 sequence (DNA): TGTGCCAGCAGTGAAGCATTAGAGACCCAGTACTTC. Translation gives CASSEALETQYF.

The chain joins TRBV25-1 to TRBJ2-5; 10 positions agree with TRBD2. CDR3 size: 17 residues. Looked up from germline, CDR1 is MGHDK and CDR2 is SYGVNS. The V segment lost 2 bases and the J segment 1 base; nucleotides outside the gene matches: 7. In nucleotides, the CDR3 is TGTGCCAGCAGTGAAGGGATGCTAGCGGGAGTCCAAGAGACCCAGTACTTC. Amino acid sequence: CASSEGMLAGVQETQYF.

This clone showed up just a few times. V gene TRBV16 combines with J gene TRBJ2-1; TRBD1 is a possible D gene (6 bases). Per germline, CDR1 KGHSY and CDR2 FQNENV. CDR3 size: 14 residues. The germline V and J ends were trimmed by 4 bases and 14 bases, with 21 bases remaining between them. CDR3 DNA: TGTGCCAGCAGCCTAGGGGGACAAAGCGGCTTGAAGTTCTTC. Its translation is CASSLGGQSGLKFF.

This clone was seen more than once but under ten times. Additional DNA sequences in this sample encode the identical CDR3. The V gene is TRBV25-1, the J gene TRBJ2-7, with D hard to call. The V end was cut by 4 bases, the J end by 3 bases, with 4 bases between. The germline V gene encodes CDR1 MGHDK and CDR2 SYGVNS. CDR3 size: 11 residues. For the CDR3, the DNA is TGTGCCAGCAGTGGATACTACGAGCAGTACTTC. The encoded protein is CASSGYYEQYF.

The CDR3 DNA is TGTGCCAGCAGTCGATCTCTGCCGTACGAGCAGTACTTC. Protein: CASSRSLPYEQYF. This chain joins TRBV7-2 and TRBJ2-7; D unclear. CDR3 size: 13 residues. V was pared by 6 bases and J by 4 bases, with 13 bases between. Germline V lookup: CDR1 SGHTA, CDR2 FQGNSA.

This clone has more than one count but fewer than ten. CDR3 DNA sequence: TGTGTCTCTAGTGATGGCTATGGCTACACCTTC. Protein sequence: CVSSDGYGYTF. The chain joins TRBV7-9 to TRBJ1-2; D not resolved. This CDR3 is 11 amino acids long. CDR1 is SEHNR, CDR2 FQNEAQ, per germline (reference sequence).

The chain uses TRBV5-4 and TRBJ2-7; D is unresolved. Germline V gene sequence: CDR1 SGHNT, CDR2 YYREEE (reference sequence). The V and J ends lost 3 bases and 0 bases respectively, with 4 bases between them. There are 12 residues in the CDR3. This CDR3 reads CASSSSSYEQYF. The CDR3 coding sequence is TGTGCCAGCAGCTCCAGCTCCTACGAGCAGTACTTC.

This clone was observed a handful of times. The chain is built from TRBV29-1 and TRBJ2-5; D is perhaps TRBD1 (6 bases). This CDR3 is built from 14 residues. Germline V gene lookup returns CDR1 SQVTM and CDR2 ANQGSEA. Trimming left V 3 bases short and J 2 bases short, with 13 bases between. In DNA, the CDR3 is TGCAGCGTTGAGTGGCAGGGGCGGCAAGAGACCCAGTACTTC. As protein: CSVEWQGRQETQYF.

This clone showed up just a few times. The V call is TRBV7-9, the J call TRBJ2-7; D may be TRBD2 (6 bases). Germline lookup yields CDR1 SEHNR and CDR2 FQNEAQ (reference sequence). The V and J ends lost 5 bases and 4 bases respectively, with 6 bases between them. The CDR3 length is 11 residues. CDR3 coding DNA: TGTGCCAGCAGCCGGGAGTACGAGCAGTACTTC. As protein: CASSREYEQYF.

This clone was recorded a few times. The rearrangement uses TRBV9 and TRBJ1-2; D remains unclear. Germline CDR1 SGDLS, CDR2 YYNGEE. The CDR3 sequence is 14 residues long. The V gene lost 1 base and the J gene lost 2 bases, with 9 bases spanning the gap. The CDR3 coding sequence is TGTGCCAGCAGCGTAAACGACCAAAACTATGGCTACACCTTC. Amino acids: CASSVNDQNYGYTF.

J is TRBJ2-3 and V is TRBV4-1; 12 nucleotides match TRBD2. The CDR3 extends over 15 amino acids. Trimming took 1 base from V and 7 from J; bases not matched to a gene: 3. The germline V gene has CDR1 MGHRA and CDR2 YSYEKL. As DNA, the CDR3 is TGCGCCAGCAGCCAAGGGACTAGCGGGGAGTATACGCAGTATTTT. It encodes CASSQGTSGEYTQYF.

A few counts support this clone. This chain links TRBV19 with TRBJ1-2; D not resolved. The CDR3 runs to 11 residues. Germline lookup yields CDR1 LNHDA and CDR2 SQIVND (reference sequence). Trimming took 3 bases from V and 6 from J, leaving 5 bases between them. CDR3 protein: CASSIVDGYTF. CDR3 DNA: TGTGCCAGTAGTATCGTTGATGGCTACACCTTC.

This clone was picked up a small number of times. The V call is TRBV11-3, the J call TRBJ2-3, with 7 positions matching TRBD1. Germline V lookup: CDR1 SGHNT, CDR2 YENEEA. Unmatched junction bases numbered 6, after V lost 8 bases and J lost 1 base. The CDR3 totals 14 residues. CDR3 sequence reads: CASALGTGTDTQYF. CDR3 nucleotide sequence: TGTGCCAGCGCCCTTGGGACAGGCACAGATACGCAGTATTTT.

This clone has ten or more counts. The chain has TRBV14 and TRBJ2-3; D is uncertain. V was clipped by 5 bases and J by 4 bases, with 10 bases between them. This CDR3 comprises 13 residues. CDR1 and CDR2 from the germline V gene are SGHDN and FVKESK. DNA of the CDR3: TGTGCCAGCAGCAAACTGGTGGCAGATACGCAGTATTTT. This codes for CASSKLVADTQYF.

This clone turned up a few times. V usage is TRBV15 and J usage is TRBJ2-4; D is possibly TRBD1 (6 bases). The CDR3 has 18 residues. Germline-derived CDR1 and CDR2 are LNHNV and YYDKDF (reference sequence). V lost 0 bases and J 0 bases, leaving 15 bases between the germline ends. CDR3 coding DNA: TGTGCCACCAGCAGAGATAAAGACAGGTTACTAGCCAAAAACATTCAGTACTTC. As protein: CATSRDKDRLLAKNIQYF.

This clone is labeled medium-sized. The rearrangement joins TRBV29-1 to TRBJ2-3, with D tentatively TRBD1 (6 bases). Trimming took 6 bases from V and 6 from J, leaving 13 bases between them. The CDR3 has 12 residues. CDR1 and CDR2 from the germline V gene are SQVTM and ANQGSEA. CDR3 protein: CSVGGQSDTQYF. DNA for the CDR3: TGCAGCGTAGGCGGACAGTCTGATACGCAGTATTTT.

This chain uses TRBV5-4 with TRBJ2-3, with D tentatively TRBD1 or TRBD2 (5 bases each). The germline CDR1 and CDR2 sequences are SGHNT and YYREEE (reference sequence). V lost 3 bases and J lost 6, with 11 bases in between. The CDR3 runs to 13 residues. Here the CDR3 reads CASSYPREDTQYF. CDR3 coding DNA: TGTGCCAGCAGCTACCCCAGGGAGGATACGCAGTATTTT.